Listed here are 30 T cell receptor beta chains from one sample, sequenced in a study of blood T cell repertoires in COVID-19. The method was immunoSEQ multiplex PCR; TCRdb's version includes in-frame clones alone and lacks a portion of them. Among under 300,000 clones listed, just under 85% were seen once. Input material: peripheral blood. The receptors were gathered from an older woman with active or convalescent COVID-19.

This sequence joins TRBV5-1 and TRBJ2-3, with TRBD2 identical over 7 bases. The CDR3 spans 17 residues. Trimming cost V 4 bases and J 3 bases; bases outside gene matches: 14. Germline assignment: CDR1 SGHRS and CDR2 YFSETQ. This chain's CDR3 is CASSQRLGGLETDTQYF. CDR3 DNA sequence: TGCGCCAGCAGCCAGAGGTTGGGGGGGTTAGAAACAGATACGCAGTATTTT.

This chain connects TRBV5-1 to TRBJ2-3; 8 positions agree with TRBD2. The CDR3 consists of 14 residues. Germline CDR1 is SGHRS and CDR2 is YFSETQ. The trim removed 4 bases at V and 4 bases at J, leaving 5 bases unmatched. The CDR3 protein is CASSKGLVADTQYF. CDR3 sequence (DNA): TGCGCCAGCAGCAAGGGACTAGTGGCAGATACGCAGTATTTT.

The chain couples TRBV5-1 to TRBJ2-6; the D gene is possibly TRBD1 (5 bases). V lost 3 bases, J lost 0 bases, and 10 bases lay in between. Per the germline V gene, CDR1 is SGHRS and CDR2 is YFSETQ. The CDR3 loop spans 16 amino acids. CDR3 protein: CASSSDSNSGANVLTF. Here the CDR3 DNA reads TGCGCCAGCAGCTCAGACAGCAACTCTGGGGCCAACGTCCTGACTTTC.

This rearrangement joins TRBV1 to TRBJ2-7; TRBD1, the table's D call, lacks a check against the DNA. TRBV1 is deemed a pseudogene. The CDR3 has 16 residues. In nucleotides, the CDR3 is TGCACCAGCAGCCAAGTGCTCGGACAGGGGACCTACGAGCAGTACTTC. Its translation is CTSSQVLGQGTYEQYF.

The chain carries TRBV10-3 and TRBJ2-2; D uncertain. The CDR3 totals 14 residues. Germline lookup yields CDR1 ENHRY and CDR2 SYGVKD. Trimming took 9 bases from V and 5 from J, leaving 16 bases between them. In DNA form, the CDR3 reads TGTGCCATTGGCGGCGACCCCGTGACCGGGGAGCTGTTTTTT. It encodes CAIGGDPVTGELFF.

This chain uses TRBV6-5 with TRBJ1-1, with TRBD1 matching 7 bases. V dropped 7 bases and J dropped 8; count of bases not matched to a gene: 10. The germline V gene encodes CDR1 MNHEY and CDR2 SVGAGI. CDR3 size: 13 residues. In DNA form, the CDR3 reads TGTGCCAGCACCTGGACAGGAGGGTCGGAAGCTTTCTTT. Translated: CASTWTGGSEAFF.

This sequence joins TRBV5-5 and TRBJ1-1, with a possible D match to TRBD1 (5 bases). The germline CDR1 and CDR2 sequences are SGHKS and YYEKEE (reference sequence). Trimming removed 0 bases at V and 4 bases at J, with 13 bases between. The CDR3 length is 15 residues. Here the CDR3 reads CASSLVSGWGTEAFF. The CDR3 DNA is TGTGCCAGCAGCTTGGTATCAGGGTGGGGCACTGAAGCTTTCTTT.

The V call is TRBV7-2, the J call TRBJ1-2; no clear D. CDR3 size: 13 residues. V lost 4 bases and J 7 bases, leaving 13 bases between the germline ends. The germline V gene encodes CDR1 SGHTA and CDR2 FQGNSA. CDR3 DNA: TGTGCCAGCAGCTGGTTGGGTACTAGTGGCTACACCTTC. As protein: CASSWLGTSGYTF.

The chain uses TRBV6-5 and TRBJ1-6, with D possibly matching TRBD1 (6 bases). V lost 4 bases and J lost 10, with 11 bases in between. This CDR3 spans 13 amino acids. Germline CDR1 reads MNHEY; CDR2 reads SVGAGI. This CDR3 reads CASSSGDNSPLHF. The CDR3 coding sequence is TGTGCCAGCAGTTCCGGGGACAACTCACCCCTCCACTTT.

The rearrangement links TRBV19 to TRBJ2-1, with D maybe TRBD1 (5 bases). Trimming took 5 bases from V and 2 from J, leaving 10 bases between them. The CDR3 has 14 residues. CDR1 and CDR2 from the germline V gene are LNHDA and SQIVND (reference sequence). The CDR3 bases are TGTGCCAGTAGTTCCAGGGTAACCTACAATGAGCAGTTCTTC. It is translated as CASSSRVTYNEQFF.

J is TRBJ2-1 and V is TRBV6-4; D remains ambiguous. V lost 4 bases and J lost 3, with 7 bases in between. CDR1 is MRHNA, CDR2 SNTAGT, per germline. The CDR3 is 13 residues long. The CDR3 region has the DNA TGTGCCAGCAGTGTCACTTTCTACAATGAGCAGTTCTTC. Translation: CASSVTFYNEQFF.

CDR3 amino acids: CASSVDLFEQYF. CDR3 bases: TGTGCCAGCAGCGTGGACTTATTCGAGCAGTACTTC. The V and J genes are TRBV5-4 and TRBJ2-7, with a tentative D call TRBD2 (5 bases). The CDR3 is 12 amino acids. V lost 4 bases and J lost 6, with 11 bases in between. Germline V gene lookup returns CDR1 SGHNT and CDR2 YYREEE (reference sequence).

The CDR3 DNA sequence: TGTGCCAGTAAGACTAGCGGGGGGGCGATCGATACGCAGTATTTT. Translated: CASKTSGGAIDTQYF. V and J are TRBV6-5 and TRBJ2-3, with TRBD2 identical over 14 bases. V dropped 9 bases and J dropped 6; count of bases not matched to a gene: 8. This CDR3 region has 15 residues. Germline V gene lookup returns CDR1 MNHEY and CDR2 SVGAGI.

This clone was observed once. This sequence joins TRBV6-4 and TRBJ2-7; D might be TRBD1 (6 bases). The CDR3 runs to 14 residues. V was pared by 10 bases and J by 2 bases, with 18 bases between. Germline V gives CDR1 MRHNA, CDR2 SNTAGT. The CDR3 here is CAKDPYREPYEQYV. The CDR3 region has the DNA TGTGCCAAGGACCCTTACAGGGAACCCTACGAGCAGTACGTC.

V usage is TRBV3-1 (or the pseudogene TRBV3-2) and J usage is TRBJ2-2, with 10 bases that match TRBD2. The trim removed 5 bases at V and 0 bases at J, leaving 3 bases unmatched. The CDR3 loop spans 16 amino acids. CDR1 LGHDT and CDR2 YNNKEL come from the germline V gene (reference sequence). The CDR3 bases are TGTGCCAGCAGCACGGGACTAGCGACGAACACCGGGGAGCTGTTTTTT. It is translated as CASSTGLATNTGELFF.

The gene calls are TRBV3-1 (or the pseudogene TRBV3-2) and TRBJ2-1; D is undetermined. Trimming took 1 base from V and 3 from J, leaving 7 bases between them. This CDR3 contains 14 residues. Germline CDR1 and CDR2: LGHDT and YNNKEL (reference sequence). The CDR3 spells CASSQGNGYNEQFF. The CDR3 region has the DNA TGTGCCAGCAGCCAAGGTAACGGCTACAATGAGCAGTTCTTC.

The chain carries TRBV6-5 and TRBJ2-7, with D possibly TRBD1 on 5 matching bases. Trimming removed 6 bases from V and 6 bases from J, with 9 bases in between. Germline CDR1 and CDR2: MNHEY and SVGAGI. The CDR3 length is 11 residues. CDR3 sequence reads: CASRTGSEQYF. The CDR3 DNA sequence: TGTGCCAGCAGAACAGGCTCCGAGCAGTACTTC.

This chain joins TRBV5-1 and TRBJ2-1; a weak D match, TRBD2 (6 bases). CDR3 length: 16 residues. V dropped 5 bases and J dropped 0 bases, with 15 bases sitting between them. CDR1 is SGHRS, CDR2 YFSETQ, per germline. The CDR3 bases are TGCGCCAGCAGTCGACTTGGCGGGGTCTCCTACAATGAGCAGTTCTTC. Its translation is CASSRLGGVSYNEQFF.

The chain links TRBV14 to TRBJ1-6; 8 bases align to TRBD1. V was clipped by 3 bases and J by 10 bases; unmatched bases: 11. The CDR3 sequence is 16 residues long. Germline loops: CDR1 SGHDN, CDR2 FVKESK. For the CDR3, the DNA is TGTGCCAGCAGCCACCTCAAGGGGAGACAGGGGTCACCCCTCCACTTT. Protein product: CASSHLKGRQGSPLHF.

The chain couples TRBV10-3 to TRBJ2-5; weak D call: TRBD1 (5 bases). Germline assignment: CDR1 ENHRY and CDR2 SYGVKD. Trimming took off 6 bases at V and 5 bases at J, with 13 bases between the two ends. This CDR3 contains 13 residues. The CDR3 sequence is CAIRGAKGETQYF. The CDR3 bases are TGTGCCATCAGAGGCGCAAAGGGGGAGACCCAGTACTTC.

The CDR3 region is CASSVEASGSWETQYF. CDR3 nucleotide sequence: TGTGCCAGCAGCGTAGAGGCTAGCGGGAGTTGGGAGACCCAGTACTTC. This sequence joins TRBV9 and TRBJ2-5, with TRBD2 matching over 10 bases. The CDR3 is 16 amino acids. J was trimmed by 5 bases and V by 0 bases; bases with no gene match: 7. Looked up from germline, CDR1 is SGDLS and CDR2 is YYNGEE.

The chain couples TRBV7-9 to TRBJ2-7, with 11 positions matching TRBD1. V dropped 5 bases and J dropped 3; count of bases not matched to a gene: 6. This CDR3 is 15 amino acids long. Germline V gene lookup returns CDR1 SEHNR and CDR2 FQNEAQ (reference sequence). The CDR3 coding sequence is TGTGCCAGCAGCCCGGGACAGGGGGTCTTCTACGAGCAGTACTTC. Its translation: CASSPGQGVFYEQYF.

This clone occurred a few times. J is TRBJ2-7 and V is TRBV6-1, with D tentatively TRBD2 (5 bases). V was trimmed by 1 base and J by 6 bases, leaving 10 bases between them. The CDR3 is 13 residues long. Germline V gives CDR1 MNHNS, CDR2 SASEGT. CDR3 amino acids: CASSEVGDSEQYV. CDR3 nucleotides: TGTGCCAGCAGTGAAGTCGGGGATAGCGAGCAGTACGTC.

This chain's CDR3 is CASSLVTGTYNEQFF. Here the CDR3 DNA reads TGTGCCAGCAGCTTAGTCACGGGGACCTACAATGAGCAGTTCTTC. This chain joins TRBV7-2 and TRBJ2-1; D might be TRBD2 (5 bases). Germline loops: CDR1 SGHTA, CDR2 FQGNSA. The CDR3 consists of 15 residues. Trimming pared 1 base from V and 2 bases from J, leaving 9 bases between.

The V gene is TRBV5-4, the J gene TRBJ2-1; D may be TRBD2 (7 bases). CDR3 length equals 16 residues. CDR1 is SGHNT and CDR2 is YYREEE in the germline V gene (reference sequence). Trimming shortened V by 1 base and J by 3 bases, and 14 bases separated the two germline ends. CDR3 amino acids: CASSLRGGLIYNEQFF. In nucleotides, the CDR3 is TGTGCCAGCAGCTTGCGCGGGGGCTTAATCTACAATGAGCAGTTCTTC.

The chain has TRBV3-1 (or the pseudogene TRBV3-2) and TRBJ2-5; no firm D call. Germline V CDR1 and CDR2: LGHDT, YNNKEL (reference sequence). This CDR3 is built from 15 residues. Trimming left V 3 bases short and J 7 bases short, with 18 bases between. The CDR3 sequence is CASSQWSSPVGTQYF. CDR3 bases: TGTGCCAGCAGCCAGTGGAGCTCACCGGTAGGGACCCAGTACTTC.

The gene calls are TRBV29-1 and TRBJ2-3; D possibly corresponds to TRBD2 (5 bases). V was cut by 1 base and J by 1 base, with 9 bases left in between. Germline CDR1 is SQVTM and CDR2 is ANQGSEA. The CDR3 runs 14 residues. CDR3 residues: CSVEGSGRTDTQYF. The CDR3 bases are TGCAGCGTTGAAGGAAGCGGCCGCACAGATACGCAGTATTTT.

This clone came up once. The chain links TRBV5-6 to TRBJ2-5; D possibly corresponds to TRBD1 (6 bases). The CDR3 extends over 15 amino acids. V dropped 4 bases and J dropped 3 bases, with 16 bases sitting between them. Germline CDR1 is SGHDT and CDR2 is YYEEEE. CDR3 nucleotides: TGTGCCAGCAGCCCCCGGTGGCAGGGGAAAGAGACCCAGTACTTC. Translation: CASSPRWQGKETQYF. The full variable domain, completed using reference TRBV5-6 and TRBJ2-5, is DAGVTQSPTHLIKTRGQQVTLRCSPKSGHDTVSWYQQALGQGPQFIFQYYEEEERQRGNFPDRFSGHQFPNYSSELNVNALLLGDSALYLCASSPRWQGKETQYFGPGTRLLVL.

This clone was counted only a few times. The chain uses TRBV19 and TRBJ1-4; D unclear. This CDR3 comprises 15 residues. The germline CDR1 and CDR2 sequences are LNHDA and SQIVND (reference sequence). Trimming took off 1 base at V and 5 bases at J, with 11 bases between the two ends. The CDR3 spells CASSIGGLTNEKLFF. The CDR3 DNA follows: TGTGCCAGTAGTATAGGAGGACTGACAAATGAAAAACTGTTTTTT.

This chain links TRBV6-6 with TRBJ2-7; D might be TRBD2 (6 bases). CDR3 size: 13 residues. The germline V gene encodes CDR1 MNHNY and CDR2 SVGAGI (reference sequence). Trimming pared 6 bases from V and 5 bases from J, leaving 14 bases between. The CDR3 coding sequence is TGTGCCAGCAGGTTGGGAGGCGGCCACGAGCAGTACGTC. Translated, it gives CASRLGGGHEQYV.